This T cell receptor (beta chain) stems from a study of T cell changes during pregnancy in multiple sclerosis. A word on this clone: Compared with germline, one end of the junction differs, possibly owing to a read error.

Germline CDR1 SGHRS, CDR2 YFSETQ. This CDR3 has 13 residues. Sequencing used immunoSEQ multiplex PCR; TCRdb keeps in-frame clones, though not all of them. Of some 80,000 clones in the sample, about 93% were seen once. This sample comprised CD4+ T cells from peripheral blood mononuclear cells, obtained after pregnancy. This receptor was obtained from a female donor with multiple sclerosis, enrolled in a pregnancy study. The chain employs TRBV5-1 and TRBJ1-1; D remains unclear. The CDR3 DNA sequence: TGCGCCAGCAGCTTGGAATGGAACAGTGAAGCTTTCTTT. Protein product: CASSLEWNSEAFF.